This T cell receptor (beta chain) was captured in a study of blood T cell repertoires in COVID-19. Study details: Nucleic acid was either cDNA or gDNA, and it came from T cells, B-cell-depleted T cells, or PBMCs.

In the original processing: Counts of nucleated cells, estimated from reference gene primer amplification, were obtained. Some clones are missing from TCRdb's copy, which holds only in-frame ones; the method was immunoSEQ multiplex PCR. The V and J calls and clone size come from that table; D and trimming were worked out from the DNA. The data contain about 200,000 clones, more than 75% of them seen just once; the ten biggest clones take up 3%. This CDR3 region has 15 residues. Germline V gives CDR1 SGHVS, CDR2 FNYEAQ. Trimming took 5 bases from V and 3 from J; bases not matched to a gene: 10. This chain joins TRBV7-6 and TRBJ2-7, with 7 bases fitting TRBD1. The receptor was derived from a man in his 60s with acute or convalescent COVID-19. Source material: peripheral blood. CDR3 nucleotides: TGTGCCAGCAGCCCGACAGGGAGCGGAGTCTACGAGCAGTACTTC. It encodes CASSPTGSGVYEQYF.